The 6 T cell receptor beta chains below were found in one sample sequenced in a study of blood T cell repertoires in COVID-19. The method was immunoSEQ multiplex PCR; TCRdb's version includes in-frame clones alone and lacks a portion of them. The table lists 170,000 or so clones, approximately 83% of them singletons. The sequencing sample was made of peripheral blood. The receptors were sampled from a woman aged 60 to 75 with acute or convalescent COVID-19.

In DNA, the CDR3 is TGCGCCAGCAGCGCGCAGGGGGCCCCGGGCTACACCTTC. This codes for CASSAQGAPGYTF. This chain joins TRBV4-3 and TRBJ1-2, with 8 bases that match TRBD1. With V trimmed by 5 bases and J by 8 bases, 7 bases remained unmatched. The CDR3 contains 13 residues. From germline, CDR1 is LGHNA and CDR2 YSLEER.

The rearrangement joins TRBV11-2 to TRBJ2-7, with 9 bases matching TRBD1. This CDR3 is built from 14 residues. Germline V CDR1 and CDR2: SGHAT, FQNNGV. V lost 6 bases to trimming and J lost 3 bases; unmatched junction nucleotides: 6. DNA for the CDR3: TGTGCCAGCAGATCTACAGGGGGCGGCTACGAGCAGTACTTC. Protein sequence: CASRSTGGGYEQYF.

The gene calls are TRBV7-9 and TRBJ2-1; TRBD1 aligns across 7 bases. The CDR3 length is 15 residues. V lost 1 base to trimming and J lost 3 bases; unmatched junction nucleotides: 3. Germline V lookup: CDR1 SEHNR, CDR2 FQNEAQ (reference sequence). The CDR3 DNA follows: TGTGCCAGCAGCTTAGGGGCAGGGGGCTACAATGAGCAGTTCTTC. Translating gives CASSLGAGGYNEQFF.

The rearrangement joins TRBV7-9 to TRBJ2-7, with D perhaps TRBD2 (6 bases). The CDR3 is made up of 15 amino acids. Germline V gene lookup returns CDR1 SEHNR and CDR2 FQNEAQ (reference sequence). Trimming shortened V by 5 bases and J by 5 bases, and 19 bases separated the two germline ends. CDR3 sequence (DNA): TGTGCCAGCAGCGAGATCCGGGCAGGAGGGCACGAGCAGTACTTC. Amino acids: CASSEIRAGGHEQYF.

The V call is TRBV19, the J call TRBJ1-3, with D possibly matching TRBD1 (5 bases). This CDR3 is 15 amino acids long. The germline V gene has CDR1 LNHDA and CDR2 SQIVND (reference sequence). V lost 6 bases and J 4 bases, leaving 16 bases between the germline ends. The CDR3 spells CASRGVDRSGNTIYF. CDR3 nucleotides: TGTGCCAGTAGAGGGGTTGACCGGTCAGGAAACACCATATATTTT.

This clone was seen just once. The chain uses TRBV9 and TRBJ2-6; D gene uncertain. The CDR3 runs 16 residues. The V gene's germline CDR1 is SGDLS and CDR2 YYNGEE. V shed 3 bases and J shed 1 base, with 11 bases lying between them. CDR3 DNA: TGTGCCAGCAGCGACCGTGCGGCTTCTGGGGCCAACGTCCTGACTTTC. Its protein product is CASSDRAASGANVLTF.